The 16 T cell receptor beta chains reported below all come from one sample, sequenced in a study of blood T cell repertoires in COVID-19. Sequencing used immunoSEQ multiplex PCR; TCRdb keeps in-frame clones, though not all of them. The data show 130,000 to 150,000 clones, around 85% seen once. The source material was PBMCs or T cells enriched from blood (not recorded which). The receptors stem from a middle-aged man who had recovered from COVID-19.

V gene TRBV5-1 combines with J gene TRBJ1-2; D is unclear. Deletions cut 0 bases from V and 6 bases from J, with 18 bases between. The germline V gene encodes CDR1 SGHRS and CDR2 YFSETQ. This CDR3 contains 16 residues. CDR3 region: CASSLAGAGGRDGYTF. The CDR3 DNA is TGCGCCAGCAGCTTGGCCGGAGCAGGTGGGAGAGATGGCTACACCTTC.

The chain uses TRBV25-1 and TRBJ1-1; no firm D call. This CDR3 has 14 amino acids. Germline loops: CDR1 MGHDK, CDR2 SYGVNS. V lost 5 bases and J lost 3, with 13 bases in between. CDR3 region: CASSQSGKHTEAFF. The CDR3 nucleotides are TGTGCCAGCAGTCAATCCGGGAAGCACACTGAAGCTTTCTTT.

This clone was seen a few times. The rearrangement joins TRBV11-3 to TRBJ2-7, with D tentatively TRBD1 (6 bases). Between the trimmed V and J ends, which lost 2 bases and 4 bases, there was a span of 9 bases. The CDR3 loop spans 13 amino acids. Germline lookup yields CDR1 SGHNT and CDR2 YENEEA. CDR3 DNA: TGTGCCAGCAGCTTACAGCAGGGGTACGAGCAGTACTTC. This encodes CASSLQQGYEQYF.

Regarding this clone: The junction and the germline gene differ at one end; a read error may be behind it. The chain is built from TRBV7-7 and TRBJ2-2; 8 nucleotides agree with TRBD1. The CDR3 has 17 amino acids. CDR1 and CDR2 (germline): SSHAT, FNYEAQ (reference sequence). Here the CDR3 reads CASSLDSYRGITGELFF. The CDR3 bases are TGTGCTAGCAGCTTAGATTCGTACAGGGGGATCACCGGGGAGCTGTTTTTT.

The genes are TRBV5-1 and TRBJ1-4, with a weak D call TRBD1 (5 bases). The germline gives CDR1 SGHRS, CDR2 YFSETQ. Trimming pared 2 bases from V and 2 bases from J, leaving 10 bases between. This CDR3 has 15 residues. The CDR3 sequence: CASSFGGSTNEKLFF. In DNA, the CDR3 is TGCGCCAGCAGCTTTGGGGGGTCCACTAATGAAAAACTGTTTTTT.

This chain joins TRBV27 and TRBJ1-5; 8 bases agree with TRBD1. V lost 5 bases to trimming and J lost 5 bases; unmatched junction nucleotides: 5. CDR3 length: 14 residues. Germline loops: CDR1 MNHEY, CDR2 SMNVEV (reference sequence). CDR3 sequence: CASSQTGAYQPQHF. The DNA of the CDR3 is TGTGCCAGCAGTCAGACAGGGGCATATCAGCCCCAGCATTTT.

This sequence joins TRBV3-1 (or the pseudogene TRBV3-2) and TRBJ1-2; D may be TRBD1 (6 bases). V was pared by 3 bases and J by 4 bases, with 12 bases between. Germline lookup yields CDR1 LGHDT and CDR2 YNNKEL (reference sequence). The CDR3 is made up of 14 amino acids. Here the CDR3 reads CASSHQGGGYGYTF. The CDR3 region has the DNA TGTGCCAGCAGCCACCAGGGAGGGGGCTATGGCTACACCTTC.

This clone was detected once. The same CDR3 also results from other DNA sequences found in this sample. V usage is TRBV24-1 and J usage is TRBJ1-5; no reliable D call. Germline V gives CDR1 KGHDR, CDR2 SFDVKD. The length of the CDR3 is 14 residues. V was pared by 2 bases and J by 1 base, with 5 bases between. The CDR3 loop reads CATSDSGSNQPQHF. In DNA form, the CDR3 reads TGTGCCACCAGTGATTCGGGGAGCAATCAGCCCCAGCATTTT.

This chain joins TRBV19 and TRBJ1-2; tentative D call: TRBD1 (6 bases). Trimming left V 1 base short and J 4 bases short, with 10 bases between. Germline CDR1 and CDR2: LNHDA and SQIVND (reference sequence). The CDR3 spans 14 residues. CDR3 in DNA: TGTGCCAGTAGTATAGTACAGGGTGGCTATGGCTACACCTTC. It codes for CASSIVQGGYGYTF.

The genes are TRBV5-5 and TRBJ2-1; the match to TRBD2 covers 7 bases. Trimming at V came to 2 bases and at J to 5 bases, leaving 7 bases not matched to a gene. This CDR3 contains 15 residues. Germline loops: CDR1 SGHKS, CDR2 YYEKEE (reference sequence). CDR3 nucleotides: TGTGCCAGCAGCTTAGTCGGGGGGACCCACAATGAGCAGTTCTTC. This gives the protein CASSLVGGTHNEQFF.

V and J are TRBV5-1 and TRBJ1-4; 10 positions match TRBD1. The J segment lost 4 bases and the V segment lost 0 bases, leaving 3 bases of the junction unmatched. The CDR3 has 16 residues. CDR1 and CDR2 from the germline V gene are SGHRS and YFSETQ. CDR3 bases: TGCGCCAGCAGCTTGGAGGGGGACAGGGGTAATGAAAAACTGTTTTTT. This gives the protein CASSLEGDRGNEKLFF.

Of note for this clone: A much larger clonotype is one base distant, so this may be a read error. The V call is TRBV11-2, the J call TRBJ2-2; TRBD1 might be the D (6 bases). V lost 2 bases, J lost 4 bases, and 11 bases lay in between. CDR3 size: 15 residues. Germline V gene data show CDR1 as SGHAT and CDR2 as FQNNGV. The DNA of the CDR3 is TGTGCCAGCAGCTTATCAGGGGTGAGCACCGGGGAGCTGTTTTTT. Its translation: CASSLSGVSTGELFF.

This clone was picked up one time. The chain is built from TRBV5-4 and TRBJ2-7; a weak D match, TRBD2 (5 bases). V dropped 3 bases and J dropped 4 bases, with 20 bases sitting between them. Germline loops: CDR1 SGHNT, CDR2 YYREEE (reference sequence). The CDR3 has 16 residues. CDR3 loop: CASSSPQLSSGYEQYF. As DNA, the CDR3 is TGTGCCAGCAGCTCCCCCCAATTATCTTCGGGATACGAGCAGTACTTC.

This chain uses TRBV7-9 with TRBJ2-4; possible D gene TRBD2, 5 bases. Germline V lookup: CDR1 SEHNR, CDR2 FQNEAQ (reference sequence). CDR3 length: 16 amino acids. Trimming took 3 bases from V and 0 from J, leaving 12 bases between them. CDR3 in DNA: TGTGCCAGCAGCTTGGGAGCTTCTGGAGCCAAAAACATTCAGTACTTC. Its protein product is CASSLGASGAKNIQYF.

CDR3 nucleotide sequence: TGCGCCAGCAGCCCTAACAGCCTTCAAGAGACCCAGTACTTC. Encoded protein: CASSPNSLQETQYF. The rearrangement joins TRBV5-1 to TRBJ2-5; D not resolved. The CDR3 is 14 amino acids. V was clipped by 4 bases and J by 2 bases, with 12 bases between them. CDR1 is SGHRS, CDR2 YFSETQ, per germline. Full variable domain (missing parts from reference TRBV5-1 and TRBJ2-5): KAGVTQTPRYLIKTRGQQVTLSCSPISGHRSVSWYQQTPGQGLQFLFEYFSETQRNKGNFPGRFSGRQFSNSRSEMNVSTLELGDSALYLCASSPNSLQETQYFGPGTRLLVL.

DNA for the CDR3: TGTGCCTCTAAGGAGGGAGGCTCCTATAATTCACCCCTCCACTTT. As protein: CASKEGGSYNSPLHF. The V gene is TRBV5-4, the J gene TRBJ1-6; no reliable D call. This CDR3 region has 15 residues. With 10 bases removed from V and 0 bases from J, the gap between germline ends came to 14 bases. The germline gives CDR1 SGHNT, CDR2 YYREEE (reference sequence).